This entry describes one TCR beta chain. In the original processing: The authors estimated nucleated cell counts from reference gene primer amplification. The method was immunoSEQ multiplex PCR; TCRdb's version includes in-frame clones alone and lacks a portion of them. The V and J calls and clone size are taken from that table; D and trimming were inferred from the DNA. Here the sample spans around 200,000 clones, just over 85% being singletons. CDR1 and CDR2 from the germline V gene are MNHNS and SASEGT. V trimming: 6 bases; J trimming: 8 bases; junction bases outside the gene matches: 7. The CDR3 is 14 amino acids. The data derive from a study of blood T cell repertoires in COVID-19. At the level of the study: The United States, Italy and Spain were the sources of the acute and convalescent COVID-19 samples. T cells, B-cell-depleted T cells, or PBMCs supplied cDNA or gDNA.

Sequencing was carried out using peripheral blood. This chain links TRBV6-1 with TRBJ1-1; 12 positions match TRBD1. This clonotype was sampled from a man aged 45-65 years with acute or convalescent COVID-19. CDR3 residues: CASSHGDRGPEAFF. Here the CDR3 DNA reads TGTGCCAGCAGCCACGGGGACAGGGGGCCAGAAGCTTTCTTT.